Sequencing of this T cell receptor (beta chain) was carried out in a study of blood T cell repertoires in COVID-19. Germline CDR1 reads SGHTA; CDR2 reads FQGNSA. The CDR3 runs to 14 residues. V lost 4 bases, J lost 1 base, and 8 bases lay in between. Participants were aged roughly 18 to 100 years from some 24 US areas. This clone was counted only a few times. Assay used: immunoSEQ multiplex PCR; TCRdb lists only in-frame clones, some missing. The sample has 310,000 or so clones, approximately 86% seen once. Sequencing used PBMCs or T cells enriched from blood (not recorded which). The V gene is TRBV7-2, the J gene TRBJ1-5; the D is unclear. This sequence originates from a woman under 30 who had recovered from COVID-19. The CDR3 bases are TGTGCCAGCAGCTATCGGGAGAGCAATCAGCCCCAGCATTTT. This encodes CASSYRESNQPQHF.